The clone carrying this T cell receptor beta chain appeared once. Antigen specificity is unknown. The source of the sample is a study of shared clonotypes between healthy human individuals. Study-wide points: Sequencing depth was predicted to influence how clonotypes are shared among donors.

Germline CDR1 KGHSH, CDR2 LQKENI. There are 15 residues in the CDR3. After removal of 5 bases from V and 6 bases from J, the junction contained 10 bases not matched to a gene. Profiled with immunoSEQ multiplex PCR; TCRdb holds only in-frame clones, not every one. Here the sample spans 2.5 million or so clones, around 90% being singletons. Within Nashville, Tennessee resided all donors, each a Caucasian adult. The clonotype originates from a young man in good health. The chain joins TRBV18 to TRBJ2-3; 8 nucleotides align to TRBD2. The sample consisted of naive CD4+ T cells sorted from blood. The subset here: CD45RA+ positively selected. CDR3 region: CASSTLAERLDTQYF. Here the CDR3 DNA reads TGTGCCAGCTCAACACTAGCGGAACGCCTGGATACGCAGTATTTT.